The 18 T cell receptor beta chains given below trace back to one sample, sequenced in a study of T-cell reconstitution after alpha-beta-depleted transplantation in children. Preparation of the TCRbeta library was carried out with unique molecular identifiers. TCRdb independently ran MiXCR on the PCR reads; one entry per CDR3 protein. Of 250,000 to 300,000 distinct CDR3 sequences in the sample, roughly 9.5% are singletons; the top ten hold 9.5% to 13%. This sample comprised PBMCs from the stem cell graft donor, obtained from the stem cell graft. The receptors originated from a human donor who donated a stem cell graft to a child with SCID.

This clonotype was observed a few times. The chain links TRBV19 to TRBJ1-2, with 9 bases matching TRBD1. Per germline, CDR1 LNHDA and CDR2 SQIVND (reference sequence). The V and J ends lost 5 bases and 4 bases, in that order; junction bases with no gene match: 5. The length of the CDR3 is 14 residues. CDR3 nucleotides: TGTGCCAGTAGTTACAGGGGGCCGTCCTATGGCTACACCTTC. This encodes CASSYRGPSYGYTF.

This clonotype was observed a few times. This chain connects TRBV12-5 to TRBJ1-5; D is possibly TRBD1 (6 bases). The V and J ends lost 7 bases and 5 bases respectively, with 9 bases between them. Per the germline V gene, CDR1 is LGHNT and CDR2 is FRNRAP. This CDR3 contains 12 residues. This CDR3 reads CASVQGHQPQHF. For the CDR3, the DNA is TGTGCTAGTGTTCAGGGGCATCAGCCCCAGCATTTT.

This clonotype was detected only a few times. V usage is TRBV6-6 and J usage is TRBJ2-7; unclear D gene. CDR1 and CDR2 from the germline V gene are MNHNY and SVGAGI (reference sequence). The length of the CDR3 is 11 residues. Trimming removed 5 bases at V and 5 bases at J, with 7 bases between. CDR3 region: CASSDIDEQYF. The CDR3 coding sequence is TGTGCCAGCAGTGACATTGACGAGCAGTACTTC.

This clonotype was seen many times. J is TRBJ1-2 and V is TRBV20-1; 8 bases agree with TRBD1. Trimming cost V 3 bases and J 7 bases; bases outside gene matches: 4. The CDR3 totals 12 residues. CDR1 is DFQATT and CDR2 is SNEGSKA in the germline V gene (reference sequence). The DNA for the CDR3 is TGCAGTGCTAGTAGGACAGGGCCTGGCTACACCTTC. Translation gives CSASRTGPGYTF.

This clonotype was observed many times. V usage is TRBV11-3 and J usage is TRBJ1-6; D not certain. V was shortened by 0 bases and J by 10 bases, with 7 bases between the two germline ends. Germline-derived CDR1 and CDR2 are SGHNT and YENEEA. The CDR3 covers 13 residues. In nucleotides, the CDR3 is TGTGCCAGCAGCTTAGATCCTCAGTCACCCCTCCACTTT. Translation: CASSLDPQSPLHF.

In its sample, this clonotype was seen a few times. This rearrangement joins TRBV12-3 or TRBV12-4 to TRBJ2-6; TRBD1 matches at 7 bases. CDR3 length: 16 amino acids. The J segment lost 0 bases and the V segment lost 5 bases, leaving 4 bases of the junction unmatched. This CDR3 is CASSIPGGSGANVLTF. DNA of the CDR3: TGTGCCAGCAGTATCCCAGGGGGCTCTGGGGCCAACGTCCTGACTTTC.

This clonotype came up a few times. The chain combines TRBV5-1 with TRBJ2-7; the match to TRBD1 covers 7 bases. V lost 4 bases and J lost 0; bases outside the gene matches: 16. This CDR3 is built from 18 residues. CDR1 and CDR2 (germline): SGHRS, YFSETQ. CDR3 amino acids: CASSRNTNTGVSSYEQYF. CDR3 coding DNA: TGCGCCAGCAGCCGAAACACAAATACAGGGGTGAGCTCCTACGAGCAGTACTTC.

This chain uses TRBV2 with TRBJ1-5; TRBD1 aligns across 11 bases. With 9 bases clipped from V and 6 bases from J, the junction kept 7 bases outside the gene matches. The CDR3 length is 14 residues. Germline V gives CDR1 SNHLY, CDR2 FYNNEI. In DNA, the CDR3 is TGTGCCAGTCAAGGACAGGGGGCGGGTCAGCCCCAGCATTTT. Translating gives CASQGQGAGQPQHF. Full variable domain (missing parts from reference TRBV2 and TRBJ1-5): EPEVTQTPSHQVTQMGQEVILRCVPISNHLYFYWYRQILGQKVEFLVSFYNNEISEKSEIFDDQFSVERPDGSNFTLKIRSTKLEDSAMYFCASQGQGAGQPQHFGDGTRLSIL.

A few counts support this clonotype. The chain carries TRBV25-1 and TRBJ1-6, with TRBD1 matching 8 bases. Germline assignment: CDR1 MGHDK and CDR2 SYGVNS. The CDR3 sequence is 13 residues long. J gave up 8 bases and V 6 bases, and 3 bases lay outside the gene matches. The CDR3 sequence: CASRAGGHSPLHF. The CDR3 DNA reads as TGTGCCAGCAGAGCAGGGGGCCATTCACCCCTCCACTTT.

V is TRBV7-2 and J is TRBJ2-5; D might be TRBD2 (7 bases). In germline, CDR1 is SGHTA, CDR2 FQGNSA. The CDR3 is made up of 13 amino acids. With 7 bases removed from V and 5 bases from J, the gap between germline ends came to 14 bases. CDR3: CASTKGGLETQYF. The DNA for the CDR3 is TGTGCCAGCACTAAGGGGGGGCTTGAGACCCAGTACTTC.

The V and J genes are TRBV18 and TRBJ2-1, with D tentatively TRBD2 (5 bases). CDR1 is KGHSH and CDR2 is LQKENI in the germline V gene. This CDR3 region has 18 residues. The germline V and J ends were trimmed by 0 bases and 9 bases, with 24 bases remaining between them. The CDR3 coding sequence is TGTGCCAGCTCACCACCGCGGGCACCCGCTACGGACGCTGGTGAGCAGTTCTTC. Translation gives CASSPPRAPATDAGEQFF.

This clonotype came up a few times. This chain uses TRBV7-9 with TRBJ2-7; D gene ambiguous. V lost 4 bases, J lost 3 bases, and 16 bases lay in between. This CDR3 comprises 15 residues. Per germline, CDR1 SEHNR and CDR2 FQNEAQ (reference sequence). The CDR3 DNA reads TGTGCCAGCAGCTCCCCCGCGGACGGAGACTACGAGCAGTACTTC. This translates into CASSSPADGDYEQYF.

V and J are TRBV5-1 and TRBJ2-1, with D perhaps assigned TRBD1 or TRBD2 (5 bases each). CDR1 is SGHRS, CDR2 YFSETQ, per germline. Trimming stripped 0 bases from V and 6 bases from J, with 10 bases between. The CDR3 loop spans 14 amino acids. The CDR3 protein is CASSLAGTLNEQFF. The CDR3 region has the DNA TGCGCCAGCAGCTTGGCCGGGACCCTCAATGAGCAGTTCTTC.

This chain links TRBV2 with TRBJ2-7; D not certain. The CDR3 has 17 amino acids. V was clipped by 3 bases and J by 0 bases, with 18 bases between them. Germline CDR1 SNHLY, CDR2 FYNNEI. CDR3 in amino acids: CASSEIPKVSSSYEQYF. DNA of the CDR3: TGTGCCAGCAGTGAGATCCCGAAGGTATCAAGCTCCTACGAGCAGTACTTC.

This clonotype occurred a few times. The chain couples TRBV20-1 to TRBJ1-1; a weak D match, TRBD1 (5 bases). The CDR3 is 13 residues long. Trimming took 0 bases from V and 6 from J, leaving 11 bases between them. The V gene's germline CDR1 is DFQATT and CDR2 SNEGSKA (reference sequence). This CDR3 reads CSAREQGYAEAFF. CDR3 sequence (DNA): TGCAGTGCTAGAGAGCAGGGTTACGCTGAAGCTTTCTTT.

This clonotype occurred a few times. The chain uses TRBV12-3 or TRBV12-4 and TRBJ1-2; D perhaps matches TRBD1 (5 bases). The CDR3 totals 14 residues. V lost 7 bases and J 1 base, leaving 13 bases between the germline ends. CDR3 loop: CASTQGTFNYGYTF. The CDR3 nucleotides read TGTGCCAGCACCCAAGGGACCTTTAACTATGGCTACACCTTC.

The chain's CDR3 is CASRGNHGGPKNIQYF. The CDR3 region has the DNA TGTGCCAGTAGGGGAAATCATGGGGGGCCCAAAAACATTCAGTACTTC. The chain links TRBV19 to TRBJ2-4; D may correspond to TRBD1 or TRBD2 (6 bases each). V was cut by 6 bases and J by 2 bases, with 17 bases left in between. Germline V CDR1 and CDR2: LNHDA, SQIVND (reference sequence). The CDR3 is 16 amino acids.

This clonotype has just a few counts. This chain connects TRBV4-1 to TRBJ2-7; TRBD2 matches 9 bases. CDR1 is MGHRA and CDR2 is YSYEKL in the germline V gene. V was clipped by 3 bases and J by 5 bases; unmatched bases: 5. The CDR3 extends over 14 amino acids. CDR3 in amino acids: CASSQGGGAHEQYF. The CDR3 DNA is TGCGCCAGCAGCCAGGGCGGGGGGGCCCACGAGCAGTACTTC.